This T cell receptor beta chain originates from a study of blood T cells in healthy people across ages. A sample-barcoded 5' primer and a J-beta primer mix were used in a second PCR of about 7 to 12 cycles. Each cDNA was tagged by a template-switch adaptor containing 12 random nucleotides. One entry per CDR3 protein, called by TCRdb with MiXCR from the 5' RACE reads. Of around 520,000 distinct CDR3 sequences in the sample, roughly a quarter are singletons; the top ten hold approximately 3.7%. The CDR3 length is 12 residues. Germline CDR1 is GTSNPN and CDR2 is SVGIG (reference sequence). Losses at the gene ends were 5 bases for V and 5 bases for J; bases not matched to a gene: 2. Healthy Caucasian individuals from Russia aged 6 to 90 were enrolled as donors. In addition, the sample was reused for a study of T cells of mothers and their children. From that study: Thymic selection shapes TCR recombination output in related pairs, and it does so similarly in unrelated pairs.

The material sequenced was blood. The TCR was taken from a boy under 10 years old in good health. The rearrangement links TRBV30 to TRBJ2-4; TRBD1 matches 8 bases. The CDR3 DNA follows: TGTGCCTGGGGGACAGGCGAAAACATTCAGTACTTC. Its translation is CAWGTGENIQYF.